The 16 T cell receptor beta chains given below trace back to one sample, sequenced in a study of T-cell reconstitution after alpha-beta-depleted transplantation in children. Preparation of the TCRbeta library used unique molecular identifiers. TCRdb reprocessed the PCR reads with MiXCR, giving one entry per CDR3 protein. There are around 370,000 distinct CDR3 sequences in the sample; over 9% occur only once, and 2% to 2.5% lies in the top ten. The sequencing used PBMCs from the stem cell graft donor, collected from the stem cell graft. The source of these receptors is a human donor who donated a stem cell graft to a child with acute lymphoblastic leukemia.

This clonotype was observed many times. The chain recombines TRBV25-1 with TRBJ1-1; D is ambiguous. Per the germline V gene, CDR1 is MGHDK and CDR2 is SYGVNS. The ends were cut back, 6 bases at V and 1 base at J, with 9 bases in the middle. The CDR3 covers 13 residues. The CDR3 DNA reads as TGTGCCAGCAGCGGTGCCGGGAACACTGAAGCTTTCTTT. It codes for CASSGAGNTEAFF.

The chain carries TRBV29-1 and TRBJ2-7; 12 bases match TRBD2. V dropped 6 bases and J dropped 2; count of bases not matched to a gene: 5. This CDR3 has 14 residues. Per germline, CDR1 SQVTM and CDR2 ANQGSEA. In DNA, the CDR3 is TGCAGCGTCACCGGACTAGCGGGGACCTACGAGCAGTACTTC. Its translation: CSVTGLAGTYEQYF.

This clonotype was found a few times. The chain couples TRBV7-2 to TRBJ2-1; 8 nucleotides line up with TRBD1. CDR1 SGHTA and CDR2 FQGNSA come from the germline V gene. V trimming: 4 bases; J trimming: 7 bases; junction bases outside the gene matches: 15. CDR3 size: 17 residues. CDR3 in DNA: TGTGCCAGCAGCTCTCAGGGGGCGCGGACCGGCCTAAATGAGCAGTTCTTC. Its translation is CASSSQGARTGLNEQFF.

This clonotype came up many times. V is TRBV3-1 and J is TRBJ2-1; TRBD2 might be the D (6 bases). Germline V gene sequence: CDR1 LGHDT, CDR2 YNNKEL (reference sequence). This CDR3 region has 13 residues. V was trimmed by 1 base and J by 12 bases, leaving 13 bases between them. The CDR3 DNA sequence: TGTGCCAGCAGCCAAGGTAGCGGCCTTAGGCAGTTCTTC. This gives the protein CASSQGSGLRQFF.

This clonotype has a count of ten or more. The genes are TRBV10-3 and TRBJ2-3, with D perhaps matching TRBD2 (6 bases). The CDR3 runs 17 residues. Looked up from germline, CDR1 is ENHRY and CDR2 is SYGVKD. The germline V and J ends were trimmed by 0 bases and 4 bases, with 17 bases remaining between them. The CDR3 sequence is CAISESVSASGADTQYF. The CDR3 DNA sequence: TGTGCCATCAGTGAGTCGGTGTCAGCCTCGGGGGCAGATACGCAGTATTTT.

The CDR3 region is CASSQDLGLQGASDGYTF. CDR3 nucleotide sequence: TGCGCCAGCAGCCAAGATTTGGGCCTACAGGGGGCCTCGGATGGCTACACCTTC. The rearrangement joins TRBV4-3 to TRBJ1-2; 9 positions agree with TRBD1. The V gene end was trimmed by 0 bases and the J gene end by 6 bases; junction bases not matched to a gene: 14. The germline CDR1 and CDR2 sequences are LGHNA and YSLEER. The CDR3 consists of 18 residues.

The chain carries TRBV2 and TRBJ1-1; no reliable D call. V gave up 7 bases and J gave up 5 bases, with 14 bases separating them. Germline V CDR1 and CDR2: SNHLY, FYNNEI. The CDR3 has 13 amino acids. CDR3 protein: CASTSPGWTEAFF. The CDR3 DNA sequence: TGTGCCAGCACCAGTCCGGGTTGGACTGAAGCTTTCTTT.

This clonotype was picked up a small number of times. The chain combines TRBV20-1 with TRBJ1-5, with D unresolved. This CDR3 comprises 13 residues. CDR1 and CDR2 from the germline V gene are DFQATT and SNEGSKA (reference sequence). Trimming shortened V by 2 bases and J by 2 bases, and 7 bases separated the two germline ends. The CDR3 reads CSARWEGNQPQHF. In nucleotides, the CDR3 is TGCAGTGCTAGATGGGAGGGCAATCAGCCCCAGCATTTT.

This clonotype has a handful of counts. CDR3 coding DNA: TGTGCCAGCAGTAGGGACAGGGGGAAAGGAGGCTACACCTTC. Translated, it gives CASSRDRGKGGYTF. This chain joins TRBV12-3 or TRBV12-4 and TRBJ1-2, with TRBD1 identical over 11 bases. Losses at the gene ends were 5 bases for V and 8 bases for J; bases not matched to a gene: 7. This CDR3 has 14 amino acids.

The rearrangement uses TRBV15 and TRBJ2-7; 7 bases line up with TRBD1. The J segment lost 4 bases and the V segment lost 4 bases, leaving 10 bases of the junction unmatched. The CDR3 consists of 15 residues. Germline-derived CDR1 and CDR2 are LNHNV and YYDKDF (reference sequence). The CDR3 is CATSIQGTGFYEQYF. In DNA form, the CDR3 reads TGTGCCACCAGCATACAGGGGACGGGTTTTTACGAGCAGTACTTC.

For this clonotype: This may be a read error: a much more frequent sequence differs by one nucleotide. This chain links TRBV7-9 with TRBJ2-3; 7 positions agree with TRBD1. The CDR3 is made up of 16 amino acids. CDR1 is SEHNR and CDR2 is FQNEAQ in the germline V gene (reference sequence). V dropped 4 bases and J dropped 0; count of bases not matched to a gene: 7. The CDR3 nucleotides are TGTGCCAGCAGCTGCAGGGGGACCTCTAGCACAGATACGCAGTATTTT. Its protein is CASSCRGTSSTDTQYF. Drawing the rest from reference TRBV7-9 and TRBJ2-3, the complete variable domain is DTGVSQNPRHKITKRGQNVTFRCDPISEHNRLYWYRQTLGQGPEFLTYFQNEAQLEKSRLLSDRFSAERPKGSFSTLEIQRTEQGDSAMYLCASSCRGTSSTDTQYFGPGTRLTVL.

This clonotype has just a few counts. The chain uses TRBV12-3 or TRBV12-4 and TRBJ1-1, with 7 bases aligning to TRBD1. The CDR3 sequence is 14 residues long. With 6 bases clipped from V and 5 bases from J, the junction kept 9 bases outside the gene matches. Here the CDR3 reads CASSPRGARTEAFF. For the CDR3, the DNA is TGTGCCAGCAGCCCCAGGGGGGCTAGGACTGAAGCTTTCTTT.

This chain links TRBV6-5 with TRBJ2-7; D not certain. The CDR3 consists of 14 residues. The V and J ends lost 2 bases and 11 bases respectively, with 19 bases between them. Germline CDR1 and CDR2: MNHEY and SVGAGI. The DNA of the CDR3 is TGTGCCAGCAGTTACGCCCCAATTGGGTCTGGGGAGTACTTC. It specifies CASSYAPIGSGEYF.

This clonotype was seen only a few times. The chain has TRBV14 and TRBJ2-5, with 12 bases fitting TRBD2. The germline V gene encodes CDR1 SGHDN and CDR2 FVKESK. The CDR3 runs to 17 residues. Trimming removed 1 base from V and 5 bases from J; junction bases left unmatched: 8. The CDR3 protein is CASSQGPLAGGGETQYF. CDR3 in DNA: TGTGCCAGCAGCCAAGGACCACTAGCGGGAGGAGGGGAGACCCAGTACTTC.

This chain joins TRBV5-1 and TRBJ2-2; perhaps TRBD2 as D (5 bases). Germline V gene data show CDR1 as SGHRS and CDR2 as YFSETQ. Trimming cost V 4 bases and J 3 bases, with 16 bases left between them. This CDR3 contains 16 residues. CDR3 in amino acids: CASSPSTRGDTGELFF. Here the CDR3 DNA reads TGCGCCAGCAGCCCATCGACCCGGGGAGACACCGGGGAGCTGTTTTTT.

There are many counts of this clonotype. The chain is built from TRBV3-1 and TRBJ2-3; 11 bases align to TRBD2. Germline lookup yields CDR1 LGHDT and CDR2 YNNKEL (reference sequence). The CDR3 loop spans 16 amino acids. Trimming at V came to 5 bases and at J to 4 bases, leaving 8 bases not matched to a gene. The CDR3 is CASSTSSGRYSDTQYF. CDR3 coding DNA: TGTGCCAGCAGCACATCTAGCGGGAGGTATTCAGATACGCAGTATTTT.